Below, 21 T cell receptor beta chains from the same sample are listed, as sequenced in a study of cytomegalovirus exposure and HLA in healthy donors. Use of 60 Vbeta and 13 Jbeta primers characterized the PCR. Libraries were prepared by immunoSEQ multiplex PCR; TCRdb keeps only in-frame clonotypes and omits some of them. The repertoire holds 80,000 to 100,000 clones, 63% seen once, with 15% in the top ten. The sample comprised PBMCs. These receptors all come from a middle-aged woman in good health and CMV-seropositive.

The chain has TRBV28 and TRBJ1-1, with D perhaps TRBD1 (5 bases). Looked up from germline, CDR1 is MDHEN and CDR2 is SYDVKM. The CDR3 totals 14 residues. V was shortened by 5 bases and J by 1 base, with 11 bases between the two germline ends. CDR3 region: CASSPRGGNTEAFF. As DNA, the CDR3 is TGTGCCAGCAGTCCGAGGGGAGGGAACACTGAAGCTTTCTTT.

The chain combines TRBV28 with TRBJ1-1; no firm D call. The CDR3 runs to 14 residues. Germline CDR1 and CDR2: MDHEN and SYDVKM. Trimming cost V 2 bases and J 6 bases, with 13 bases left between them. The CDR3 coding sequence is TGTGCCAGCAGTTTAGTGGAGAGCCGGGCTGAAGCTTTCTTT. Translating gives CASSLVESRAEAFF.

This clone has only a few counts. This chain connects TRBV7-6 to TRBJ2-7; 10 nucleotides align to TRBD1. The V segment lost 1 base and the J segment 5 bases; nucleotides outside the gene matches: 8. Germline CDR1 SGHVS, CDR2 FNYEAQ. CDR3 length: 16 amino acids. CDR3 sequence (DNA): TGTGCCAGCAGCTTAGGGGTGGGGACAGGGGCAAACGAGCAGTACTTC. Encoded protein: CASSLGVGTGANEQYF.

This clone appeared a single time. The chain couples TRBV7-2 to TRBJ2-5; D might be TRBD2 (7 bases). The CDR3 sequence is 14 residues long. Trimming removed 4 bases from V and 3 bases from J, with 12 bases in between. The germline gives CDR1 SGHTA, CDR2 FQGNSA. Written as DNA, the CDR3 is TGTGCCAGCAGCTCCGGAGGGGGGGAAGAGACCCAGTACTTC. As protein: CASSSGGGEETQYF.

This clone was found once. V usage is TRBV19 and J usage is TRBJ1-1; TRBD1 agrees at 12 bases. This CDR3 is built from 19 residues. Germline V lookup: CDR1 LNHDA, CDR2 SQIVND (reference sequence). Trimming at V came to 1 base and at J to 1 base, leaving 10 bases not matched to a gene. CDR3 coding DNA: TGTGCCAGTAGTATAGGTCTGGGACAGGGGGCGAGTAGGAACACTGAAGCTTTCTTT. This translates into CASSIGLGQGASRNTEAFF.

The chain recombines TRBV28 with TRBJ2-7, with D unclear. The CDR3 is 12 amino acids. Germline V gene lookup returns CDR1 MDHEN and CDR2 SYDVKM. V lost 4 bases, J lost 6 bases, and 10 bases lay in between. CDR3 in amino acids: CASSSPGAEQYF. For the CDR3, the DNA is TGTGCCAGCAGTTCCCCCGGAGCCGAGCAGTACTTC.

The chain recombines TRBV28 with TRBJ1-2; the match to TRBD1 covers 7 bases. The trim removed 6 bases at V and 4 bases at J, leaving 11 bases unmatched. The CDR3 has 15 amino acids. Germline CDR1 MDHEN, CDR2 SYDVKM. CDR3 DNA sequence: TGTGCCAGCAGGTTAACCGGGACAGTTGCCTATGGCTACACCTTC. Its translation: CASRLTGTVAYGYTF.

The chain couples TRBV11-2 to TRBJ2-7; D not certain. This CDR3 is 11 amino acids long. The V end was cut by 4 bases, the J end by 3 bases, with 4 bases between. CDR1 SGHAT and CDR2 FQNNGV come from the germline V gene. As DNA, the CDR3 is TGTGCCAGCAGCTCAAACTACGAGCAGTACTTC. It is translated as CASSSNYEQYF.

This chain uses TRBV9 with TRBJ1-5, with D unresolved. Per the germline V gene, CDR1 is SGDLS and CDR2 is YYNGEE. The length of the CDR3 is 14 residues. The germline V and J ends were trimmed by 4 bases and 3 bases, with 11 bases remaining between them. CDR3 coding DNA: TGTGCCAGCAGCCGCGGACTATTCAATCAGCCCCAGCATTTT. Its protein is CASSRGLFNQPQHF.

Sample share makes this clone medium-sized (0.01 to 0.1%). The chain employs TRBV2 and TRBJ1-2; 7 bases agree with TRBD1. Germline CDR1 SNHLY, CDR2 FYNNEI. The J segment lost 2 bases and the V segment lost 8 bases, leaving 5 bases of the junction unmatched. This CDR3 contains 13 residues. In nucleotides, the CDR3 is TGTGCCAGCGACGAACAGGGGAACTATGGCTACACCTTC. It translates to CASDEQGNYGYTF.

The CDR3 loop is CATTSVLSETQYF. CDR3 DNA sequence: TGTGCCACCACTAGCGTACTATCGGAGACCCAGTACTTC. This chain links TRBV15 with TRBJ2-5; possibly TRBD2 for D (6 bases). CDR3 length: 13 residues. V gave up 7 bases and J gave up 5 bases, with 14 bases separating them. Germline V gives CDR1 LNHNV, CDR2 YYDKDF (reference sequence).

This clone was recorded a few times. J is TRBJ2-7 and V is TRBV29-1, with D hard to call. The V end lost 0 bases, the J end lost 9 bases, and 9 bases lay between the germline ends. Germline values: CDR1 SQVTM, CDR2 ANQGSEA. The CDR3 runs 11 residues. The CDR3 region is CSVEDWRVQYF. CDR3 coding DNA: TGCAGCGTTGAAGATTGGAGAGTGCAGTACTTC.

The chain links TRBV7-9 to TRBJ1-2; D not resolved. Trimming cost V 4 bases and J 7 bases, with 16 bases left between them. The CDR3 runs 14 residues. Germline V lookup: CDR1 SEHNR, CDR2 FQNEAQ (reference sequence). CDR3 DNA sequence: TGTGCCAGCAGCTCGGTCACAACGGGTGGTGGCTACACCTTC. Encoded protein: CASSSVTTGGGYTF.

V gene TRBV5-6 combines with J gene TRBJ1-2; D perhaps matches TRBD1 (5 bases). Germline CDR1 reads SGHDT; CDR2 reads YYEEEE. The CDR3 is 13 residues long. V was pared by 2 bases and J by 8 bases, with 13 bases between. CDR3 in amino acids: CASSFGTGEGYTF. In DNA, the CDR3 is TGTGCCAGCAGCTTCGGGACGGGGGAAGGCTACACCTTC.

The chain recombines TRBV5-1 with TRBJ2-6; the D gene is possibly TRBD1 (6 bases). The CDR3 is 15 residues long. Germline V gene data show CDR1 as SGHRS and CDR2 as YFSETQ. Trimming removed 4 bases from V and 4 bases from J, with 12 bases in between. In DNA, the CDR3 is TGCGCCAGCAGCATGACAGGAGCCGGGGCCAACGTCCTGACTTTC. This codes for CASSMTGAGANVLTF.

This clone appeared a few times. The rearrangement links TRBV29-1 to TRBJ2-5; D gene ambiguous. Germline lookup yields CDR1 SQVTM and CDR2 ANQGSEA. The CDR3 is 13 amino acids. The V end was cut by 7 bases, the J end by 5 bases, with 17 bases between. The DNA of the CDR3 is TGCAGCGCGCTTGGTAGACGAGGCGAGACCCAGTACTTC. This encodes CSALGRRGETQYF.

The chain has TRBV6-5 and TRBJ2-1; D unresolved. The CDR3 consists of 14 residues. CDR1 MNHEY and CDR2 SVGAGI come from the germline V gene. V was trimmed by 5 bases and J by 6 bases, leaving 14 bases between them. The chain's CDR3 is CASSASGASNEQFF. The CDR3 DNA follows: TGTGCCAGCAGTGCCTCCGGAGCGAGCAATGAGCAGTTCTTC.

Only a few counts were recorded for this clone. This sequence joins TRBV30 and TRBJ1-1; D unclear. V dropped 1 base and J dropped 6 bases, with 15 bases sitting between them. Germline CDR1 GTSNPN, CDR2 SVGIG (reference sequence). The CDR3 spans 14 residues. CDR3 nucleotide sequence: TGTGCCTGGAGTGGAGGGATTCCCCCCGCTGAAGCTTTCTTT. Its translation: CAWSGGIPPAEAFF. The full variable domain, rest sourced from reference TRBV30 and TRBJ1-1, is SQTIHQWPATLVQPVGSPLSLECTVEGTSNPNLYWYRQAAGRGLQLLFYSVGIGQISSEVPQNLSASRPQDRQFILSSKKLLLSDSGFYLCAWSGGIPPAEAFFGQGTRLTVV.

This clone has only one observation. The chain has TRBV18 and TRBJ2-3, with D possibly being TRBD1 (6 bases). This CDR3 has 14 amino acids. Per germline, CDR1 KGHSH and CDR2 LQKENI. V was trimmed by 5 bases and J by 0 bases, leaving 9 bases between them. In DNA form, the CDR3 reads TGTGCCAGCTCAACGGGACATAGCACAGATACGCAGTATTTT. This translates into CASSTGHSTDTQYF. Looking up the rest from reference TRBV18 and TRBJ2-3 gives the full variable domain: NAGVMQNPRHLVRRRGQEARLRCSPMKGHSHVYWYRQLPEEGLKFMVYLQKENIIDESGMPKERFSAEFPKEGPSILRIQQVVRGDSAAYFCASSTGHSTDTQYFGPGTRLTVL.

This clone was observed a few times. CDR3 amino acids: CASSPTSTGESHEQYF. DNA of the CDR3: TGTGCCAGCTCACCAACGAGCACAGGGGAGTCCCACGAGCAGTACTTC. The chain carries TRBV18 and TRBJ2-7, with TRBD1 matching over 7 bases. From germline, CDR1 is KGHSH and CDR2 LQKENI. Losses at the gene ends were 2 bases for V and 5 bases for J; bases not matched to a gene: 12. The CDR3 contains 16 residues. The variable domain in full, completed from reference TRBV18 and TRBJ2-7, reads NAGVMQNPRHLVRRRGQEARLRCSPMKGHSHVYWYRQLPEEGLKFMVYLQKENIIDESGMPKERFSAEFPKEGPSILRIQQVVRGDSAAYFCASSPTSTGESHEQYFGPGTRLTVT.

This chain links TRBV7-9 with TRBJ1-1; TRBD1 matches at 7 bases. Germline V gene data show CDR1 as SEHNR and CDR2 as FQNEAQ (reference sequence). Unmatched junction bases numbered 10, after V lost 6 bases and J lost 6 bases. This CDR3 spans 14 amino acids. CDR3 nucleotides: TGTGCCAGCAGTTTGACAGGGTCGGTATCTGAAGCTTTCTTT. Translation gives CASSLTGSVSEAFF.